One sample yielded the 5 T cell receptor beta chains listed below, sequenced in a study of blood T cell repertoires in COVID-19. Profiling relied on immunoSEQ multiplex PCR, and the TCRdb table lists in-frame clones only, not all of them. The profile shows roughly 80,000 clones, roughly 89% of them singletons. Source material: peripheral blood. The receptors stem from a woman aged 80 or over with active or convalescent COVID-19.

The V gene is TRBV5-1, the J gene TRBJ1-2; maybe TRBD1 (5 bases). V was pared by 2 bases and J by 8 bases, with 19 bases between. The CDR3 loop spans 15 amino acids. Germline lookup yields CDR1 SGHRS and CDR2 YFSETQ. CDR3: CASSFGTQKGEGYTF. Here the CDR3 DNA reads TGCGCCAGCAGCTTCGGGACTCAGAAGGGAGAGGGCTACACCTTC.

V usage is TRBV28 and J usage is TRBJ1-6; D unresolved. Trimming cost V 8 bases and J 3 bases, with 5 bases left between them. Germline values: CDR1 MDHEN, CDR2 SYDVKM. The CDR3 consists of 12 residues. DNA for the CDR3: TGTGCCAGCCGGGACTATAATTCACCCCTCCACTTT. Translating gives CASRDYNSPLHF.

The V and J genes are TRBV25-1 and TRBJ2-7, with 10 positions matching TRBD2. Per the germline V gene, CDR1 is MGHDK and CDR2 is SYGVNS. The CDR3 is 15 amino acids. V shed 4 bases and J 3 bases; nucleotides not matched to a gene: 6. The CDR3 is CASSARTSGFYEQYF. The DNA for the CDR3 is TGTGCCAGCAGTGCCCGGACTAGCGGATTCTACGAGCAGTACTTC.

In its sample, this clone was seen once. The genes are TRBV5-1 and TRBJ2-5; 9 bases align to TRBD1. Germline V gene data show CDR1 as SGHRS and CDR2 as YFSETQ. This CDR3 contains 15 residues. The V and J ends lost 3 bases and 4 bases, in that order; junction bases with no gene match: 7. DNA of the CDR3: TGCGCCAGCAGCTGGGGGACAGGGCTAGGAGAGACCCAGTACTTC. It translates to CASSWGTGLGETQYF.

The CDR3 coding sequence is TGTGCCAGCAGTTCCCGTTTAGCGGGAGGTAGAAATGAGCAGTTCTTC. Translating it yields CASSSRLAGGRNEQFF. The chain employs TRBV6-5 and TRBJ2-1; 10 nucleotides line up with TRBD2. The CDR3 has 16 residues. Germline assignment: CDR1 MNHEY and CDR2 SVGAGI. The V gene end was trimmed by 4 bases and the J gene end by 7 bases; junction bases not matched to a gene: 10.